The clone carrying this T cell receptor beta chain was picked up many times. The antigen is not known. The CDR3 is cut off 3 residues early in the read; its end comes from the germline J gene. TCRdb's table, derived via immunoSEQ multiplex PCR, lists solely in-frame clones and lacks some. The profile covers tens of thousands of clones, none occurring a single time. This sample was taken from a study of T cell clonality in common variable immunodeficiency. The study's findings and limits: TCRbeta clonality was increased in CVID versus healthy controls. CVID patient heterogeneity limited repertoire-clinical complication correlations. T cell subpopulation sequencing would be needed to explain CVID clonality. Shared TCRbeta clones were fewer between CVID subjects than controls.

J lost 1 base, V lost 0 bases, and 3 bases had no gene match. CDR1 SEHNR and CDR2 FQNEAQ come from the germline V gene (reference sequence). The CDR3 contains 15 residues. Sequences were obtained from peripheral blood mononuclear cells. This chain joins TRBV7-9 and TRBJ2-7; 7 bases are a match to TRBD2. This TCR came from a person between 18 and 70 years old in good health. Incomplete CDR3 DNA: TGTGCCAGCAGCTTAGCCAGGGAGGGGTCCTACGAG. This encodes CASSLAREGSYE. The CDR3 as a whole reads CASSLAREGSYEQYF.